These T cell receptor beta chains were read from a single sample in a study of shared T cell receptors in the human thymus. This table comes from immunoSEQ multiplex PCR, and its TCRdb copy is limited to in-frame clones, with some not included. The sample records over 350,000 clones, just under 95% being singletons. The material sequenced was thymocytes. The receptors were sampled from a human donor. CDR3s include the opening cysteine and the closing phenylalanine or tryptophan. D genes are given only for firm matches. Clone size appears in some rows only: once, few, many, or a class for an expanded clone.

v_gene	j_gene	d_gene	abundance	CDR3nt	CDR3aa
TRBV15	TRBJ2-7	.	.	TGTGCCACCAGCAGGGTTTTTGACAGGAGCTACGAGCAGTACTTC	CATSRVFDRSYEQYF
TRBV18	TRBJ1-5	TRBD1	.	TGTGCCAGCTCACCTATCGGACAGGGTAGCAATCAGCCCCAGCATTTT	CASSPIGQGSNQPQHF
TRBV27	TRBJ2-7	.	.	TGTGCCATCCTGAGCCTACCAGAGACGGGACGACCCTACGAGCAGTACTTC	CAILSLPETGRPYEQYF
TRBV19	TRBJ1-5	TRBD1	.	TGTGCCAGTAGTATGTGGGGACAGAGCAATCAGCCCCAGCATTTT	CASSMWGQSNQPQHF
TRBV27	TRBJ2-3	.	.	TGTGCCAGCAGTTTATCATTGGGTTGCACAGATACGCAGTATTTT	CASSLSLGCTDTQYF
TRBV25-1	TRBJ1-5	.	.	TGTGCCAGCAGTGAACTGGGGGGAGGGAATCAGCCCCAGCATTTT	CASSELGGGNQPQHF
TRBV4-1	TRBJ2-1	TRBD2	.	TGCGCCAGCGCCCTTTACTCTAGCGGGACCCTATTCTTCTACAATGAGCAGTTCTTC	CASALYSSGTLFFYNEQFF
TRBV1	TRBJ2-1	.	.	TGCACCAGCAGCCAAGTGGGCGGGAGTTTCTACAATGAGCAGTTCTTC	CTSSQVGGSFYNEQFF
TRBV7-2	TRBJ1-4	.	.	TGTGCCAGCAGCTCCCCAAAGTTCGCAGGGTCGAGTGAAAAACTGTTTTTT	CASSSPKFAGSSEKLFF
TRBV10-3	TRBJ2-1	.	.	TGTGCCATCAGTGAGTGGCCTGGGGATGAGCAGTTCTTC	CAISEWPGDEQFF
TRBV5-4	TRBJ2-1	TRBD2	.	TGTGCCAGCAGCCCCCCCCGGGAGGCAGGGCCCATAATCAATGAGCAGTTCTTC	CASSPPREAGPIINEQFF
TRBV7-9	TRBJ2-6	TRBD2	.	TGTGCCAGCAGTCTGGGGGGGACCAACGTCCTGACTTTC	CASSLGGTNVLTF
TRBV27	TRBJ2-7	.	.	TGTGCCAGTGGGCAGGGGAGGGTTTTTAGCTCCTACGAGCAGTACTTC	CASGQGRVFSSYEQYF
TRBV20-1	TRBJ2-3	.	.	TGCAGTGCTAGCACAGGGGATACGCAGTATTTT	CSASTGDTQYF
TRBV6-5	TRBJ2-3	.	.	TGTGCCAGCAGTTACCATGGGAGTAAAGATACGCAGTATTTT	CASSYHGSKDTQYF
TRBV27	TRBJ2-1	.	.	TGTGCCAGCAGTTGGTACAGAAACTCCTACAATGAGCAGTTCTTC	CASSWYRNSYNEQFF
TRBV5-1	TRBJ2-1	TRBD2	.	TGCGCCAGCAGCTTAAGGACTAGCGGGAGCTACTCCTACAATGAGCAGTTCTTC	CASSLRTSGSYSYNEQFF
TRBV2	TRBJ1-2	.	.	TGTGCCAGCAGTGAAGCGCTTCGGGGAGGCGGCTACACCTTC	CASSEALRGGGYTF
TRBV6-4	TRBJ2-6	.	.	TGTGCCAGCAGTGACTCGGGCTCCAGACCGTTTGGGGCCAACGTCCTGACTTTC	CASSDSGSRPFGANVLTF
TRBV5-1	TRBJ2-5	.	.	TGCGCCAGCAGCTGGGGGAGAGGGCAAGAGACCCAGTACTTC	CASSWGRGQETQYF
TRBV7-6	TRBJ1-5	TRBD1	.	TGTGCCAGCAGTCACAGGGGTCAGCCCCAGCATTTT	CASSHRGQPQHF
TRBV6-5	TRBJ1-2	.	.	TGTGCCAGCAGTTACTCATCGCAGAGAAACTATGGCTACACCTTC	CASSYSSQRNYGYTF
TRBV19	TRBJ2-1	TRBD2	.	TGTGCCAGTAGTACGACTAGCGGGAGAACCTACAATGAGCAGTTCTTC	CASSTTSGRTYNEQFF
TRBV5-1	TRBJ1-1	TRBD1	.	TGCGCCAGCAGCGCCATACCCACCGGGACAGGGGGCACTGAAGCTTTCTTT	CASSAIPTGTGGTEAFF
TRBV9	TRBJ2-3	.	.	TGTGCCAGCAGCAACCGGGACTGGTTCACAGATACGCAGTATTTT	CASSNRDWFTDTQYF
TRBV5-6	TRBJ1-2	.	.	TGTGCCAGCAGCTTCCTTCTGCCGGGAGCTAACTATGGCTACACCTTC	CASSFLLPGANYGYTF
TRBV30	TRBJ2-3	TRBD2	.	TGTGCCTGGAATGTTGCGACTAGCGGGAAAGGGCATACGCAGTATTTT	CAWNVATSGKGHTQYF
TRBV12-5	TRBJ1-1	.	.	TGTGCTAGTGGCCGTGCCCTGAACACTGAAGCTTTCTTT	CASGRALNTEAFF
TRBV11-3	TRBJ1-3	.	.	TGTGCCAGCAGCTTACGCAGGGGAAACACCATATATTTT	CASSLRRGNTIYF
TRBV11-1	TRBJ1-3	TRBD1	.	TGTGCCAGCAGCCCAGACAGGGTGGACACCATATATTTT	CASSPDRVDTIYF
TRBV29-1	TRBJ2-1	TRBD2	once	TGCAGCGTTGCCGGGACTAGCCCCCGAAATGAGCAGTTCTTC	CSVAGTSPRNEQFF
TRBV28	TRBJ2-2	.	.	TGTGCCAGCAGTCCCCTCGGAGTGGCGGGAAGGACCGGGGAGCTGTTTTTT	CASSPLGVAGRTGELFF
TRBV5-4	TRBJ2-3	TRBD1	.	TGTGCCAGCAGCCAGACAGGGGACTTCACAGATACGCAGTATTTT	CASSQTGDFTDTQYF
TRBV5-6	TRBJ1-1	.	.	TGTGCCAGCAGCTTGGGGCAAACGAACACTGAAGCTTTCTTT	CASSLGQTNTEAFF
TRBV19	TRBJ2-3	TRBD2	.	TGTGCCAGTAGTCGGTGGGGCGGGAGGGCCGAAGATACGCAGTATTTT	CASSRWGGRAEDTQYF
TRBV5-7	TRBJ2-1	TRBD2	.	TGTGCCAGCAGCTTTTTCCCAACCGGGACTAGCGGGAGACGGGGTGAGCAGTTCTTC	CASSFFPTGTSGRRGEQFF
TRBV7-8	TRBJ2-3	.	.	TGTGCCAGCAGCTTAGTTATTGGGTCAGATACGCAGTATTTT	CASSLVIGSDTQYF
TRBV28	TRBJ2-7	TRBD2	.	TGTGCCAGCAGTTCCGCCGAAGCGGGAGGGCTTCGCGAGCAGTACTTC	CASSSAEAGGLREQYF
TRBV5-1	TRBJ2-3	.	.	TGCGCCAGCAGCCAAAGAGGGGGTTACACAGATACGCAGTATTTT	CASSQRGGYTDTQYF
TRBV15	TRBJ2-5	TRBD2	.	TGTGCCACCAGCACTTGGGTTAGCGGGAGTTCTCAAGAGACCCAGTACTTC	CATSTWVSGSSQETQYF
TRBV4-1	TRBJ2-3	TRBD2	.	TGCGCCAGCAACACCGGGACTAGCCCCCCAGATACGCAGTATTTT	CASNTGTSPPDTQYF
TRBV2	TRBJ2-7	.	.	TGTGCCAGCAGTGAAAGGGGTGGACGGGAGATCGGGGAGCAGTACTTC	CASSERGGREIGEQYF
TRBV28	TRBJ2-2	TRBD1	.	TGTGCCAGCAGACCTAGGGGACAGATTTTTAACACCGGGGAGCTGTTTTTT	CASRPRGQIFNTGELFF
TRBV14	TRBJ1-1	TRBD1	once	TGTGCCAGCAGCCAAGACCGGGACAGGGATGGGAGAGCTTTCTTT	CASSQDRDRDGRAFF
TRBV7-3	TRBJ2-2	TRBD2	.	TGTGCCAGCAGCTTAACGCCGGGACTAGCGATGAACACCGGGGAGCTGTTTTTT	CASSLTPGLAMNTGELFF
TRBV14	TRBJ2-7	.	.	TGTGCCAGTAGGCTAGGACCGCACTACGAGCAGTACTTC	CASRLGPHYEQYF
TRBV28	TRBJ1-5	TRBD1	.	TGTGCCAGCAACGGTCCACAGGGGACAGGGAATTTGAGCAATCAGCCCCAGCATTTT	CASNGPQGTGNLSNQPQHF
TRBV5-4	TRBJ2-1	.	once	TGTGCCAGCAGCTTGGGGGCAGGGATATATGAGCAGTTCTTC	CASSLGAGIYEQFF
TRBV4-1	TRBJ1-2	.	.	TGCGCCAGCAGCCAAGGGCACAGGAAAGCTAACTATGGCTACACCTTC	CASSQGHRKANYGYTF
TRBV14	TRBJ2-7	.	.	TGTGCCAGCAGCCAAGTCCCCCGGGACACCATGAAGTCCCCATCCTACGAGCAGTACTTC	CASSQVPRDTMKSPSYEQYF